These T cell receptor beta chains were read from a single sample in a study of metastatic and nonmetastatic thyroid tumors. TCRdb re-called the PCR reads through MiXCR. The sample gives about 12,000 clones, about an eighth of which show up once; approximately 30% is in the top ten. Sequenced: blood. All receptors come from a female donor with papillary thyroid cancer or a benign thyroid nodule (not recorded which). Some clones in this sample may be carry-over from other donors' samples. The CDR3 runs from the conserved cysteine through the conserved F or W. D genes are given only for firm matches. Rows give clone size only sometimes, using once, few, many, or a class for an expanded clone.

CDR3aa,CDR3nt,d_gene,j_gene,v_gene,abundance
CASGIAGSGEQYF,TGTGCCAGCGGGATAGCGGGGTCGGGGGAGCAGTACTTC,TRBD2,TRBJ2-7,TRBV11-2,medium-sized
CAIRGTSGRLHEQFF,TGTGCCATCAGGGGGACTAGCGGGAGGTTACATGAGCAGTTCTTC,TRBD2,TRBJ2-1,TRBV10-3,many
CASGSDGTSGGAHEQFF,TGTGCTAGTGGTAGCGACGGGACTAGCGGGGGGGCTCATGAGCAGTTCTTC,TRBD2,TRBJ2-1,TRBV12-5,.
CASSEDRGPHTDTQYF,TGTGCCAGCAGCGAGGACCGGGGGCCCCACACAGATACGCAGTATTTT,.,TRBJ2-3,TRBV9,many
CASRLSGRAAGELFF,TGTGCCAGCAGACTAAGCGGGAGGGCCGCCGGGGAGCTGTTTTTT,TRBD2,TRBJ2-2,TRBV28,.
CAISTQGAWDTGELFF,TGTGCCATCAGTACTCAGGGGGCGTGGGACACCGGGGAGCTGTTTTTT,TRBD1,TRBJ2-2,TRBV10-3,many
CASSDTQGYYGYTF,TGTGCCAGCAGTGATACACAGGGTTACTATGGCTACACCTTC,.,TRBJ1-2,TRBV28,many
CSAAGTSLNTGELFF,TGCAGTGCAGCGGGGACTAGCCTAAACACCGGGGAGCTGTTTTTT,TRBD2,TRBJ2-2,TRBV20-1,many
CASSLGEMGANYGYTF,TGTGCCAGCAGCTTGGGAGAAATGGGGGCTAACTATGGCTACACCTTC,.,TRBJ1-2,TRBV5-6,many
CASSQDLEGEQYF,TGTGCCAGCAGCCAAGATCTAGAGGGCGAGCAGTACTTC,.,TRBJ2-7,TRBV4-2,many
CASSLRQRAGELFF,TGTGCCAGCAGCCTGCGACAGAGGGCAGGGGAGCTGTTTTTT,.,TRBJ2-2,TRBV7-3,many
CASSQVQPTSTDTQYF,TGTGCCAGCAGCCAAGTACAGCCAACTAGCACAGATACGCAGTATTTC,.,TRBJ2-3,TRBV4-2,many
CASSSDRVYGYTF,TGTGCCAGCAGCTCTGACAGGGTCTATGGCTACACCTTC,TRBD1,TRBJ1-2,TRBV5-4,.
CASSPWWENSTDTQYF,TGCGCCAGCAGCCCATGGTGGGAGAATAGCACAGATACGCAGTATTTT,.,TRBJ2-3,TRBV5-1,many
CASSFLRQFSYNEQFF,TGTGCCAGCAGTTTTTTAAGACAGTTTTCCTACAATGAGCAGTTCTTC,.,TRBJ2-1,TRBV28,.
CASSNGGSEGEQFF,TGCGCCAGCAGTAACGGAGGGAGTGAGGGTGAGCAGTTCTTC,.,TRBJ2-1,TRBV4-3,many
CASSLRDPDEQYF,TGTGCCAGCAGCTTACGGGACCCAGACGAGCAGTACTTC,.,TRBJ2-7,TRBV11-1,many
CASRRGGADTQYF,TGTGCCAGCAGGCGAGGGGGCGCAGATACGCAGTATTTT,TRBD1,TRBJ2-3,TRBV2,medium-sized
CASSIIPSEQFF,TGTGCCAGTAGTATAATCCCCAGTGAGCAGTTCTTC,.,TRBJ2-1,TRBV19,many
CASSYAPTSQETQYF,TGTGCCAGCAGTTACGCCCCGACTAGCCAAGAGACCCAGTACTTC,.,TRBJ2-5,TRBV12-3/TRBV12-4,few
CASSQVGGQPQHF,TGCGCCAGCAGCCAAGTGGGTGGTCAGCCCCAGCATTTT,.,TRBJ1-5,TRBV4-1,many
CASSIRAGRKNTEAFF,TGTGCCAGTAGTATACGGGCGGGGCGGAAGAACACTGAAGCTTTCTTT,.,TRBJ1-1,TRBV19,many
CASSQGSLSPLGYGYTF,TGTGCCAGCAGCCAAGGATCCTTGTCGCCGCTGGGGTATGGCTACACCTTC,.,TRBJ1-2,TRBV3-1,many
CASSLVRGNEHFF,TGCGCCAGCAGCTTGGTAAGAGGCAATGAGCATTTCTTC,.,TRBJ2-1,TRBV5-1,.
CASRSGQGETQYF,TGTGCCAGCAGAAGTGGACAGGGGGAGACCCAGTACTTC,TRBD1,TRBJ2-5,TRBV28,many
CSATGGGEYEQYF,TGCAGTGCTACGGGGGGTGGGGAGTACGAGCAGTACTTC,TRBD2,TRBJ2-7,TRBV20-1,many
CASSYSESGYTYEQYF,TGTGCCAGCAGTTACTCGGAGTCAGGGTACACCTACGAGCAGTACTTC,.,TRBJ2-7,TRBV6-5,medium-sized
CASSPAGTGDEQFF,TGTGCCAGCAGCCCAGCGGGAACCGGGGATGAGCAGTTCTTC,TRBD2,TRBJ2-1,TRBV6-1,medium-sized
CSAILAGGPSDTQYF,TGCAGTGCAATACTAGCGGGGGGGCCATCCGATACGCAGTATTTT,TRBD2,TRBJ2-3,TRBV20-1,many
CASSPGTREEKLFF,TGTGCCAGCAGTCCCGGGACCCGCGAGGAAAAACTGTTTTTT,.,TRBJ1-4,TRBV6-2/TRBV6-3,many
CASSMGLAGVHEQFF,TGTGCCAGTAGTATGGGACTAGCGGGAGTACATGAGCAGTTCTTC,TRBD2,TRBJ2-1,TRBV19,.
CASSESPGSAGELFF,TGTGCCAGCAGTGAATCCCCGGGGTCGGCCGGGGAGCTGTTTTTT,.,TRBJ2-2,TRBV2,medium-sized
CASSLAATYGYTF,TGCGCCAGCAGCTTGGCGGCAACCTATGGCTACACCTTC,.,TRBJ1-2,TRBV5-1,medium-sized
CASSQDRDFSSYEQYF,TGCGCCAGCAGCCAAGATCGGGACTTCTCTTCCTACGAGCAGTACTTC,.,TRBJ2-7,TRBV4-1,.
CASNDGTGGSPLHF,TGTGCCAGCAATGATGGGACAGGGGGCTCACCCCTCCACTTT,TRBD1,TRBJ1-6,TRBV9,many
CSARLAGSPYEQYF,TGCAGTGCTCGACTAGCGGGTAGCCCCTACGAGCAGTACTTC,TRBD2,TRBJ2-7,TRBV20-1,.
CATSGGWTGELFF,TGTGCCACCTCAGGGGGGTGGACCGGGGAGCTGTTTTTT,.,TRBJ2-2,TRBV7-8,many
CASIPGYSYNEQFF,TGTGCCAGCATACCCGGGTACTCCTACAATGAGCAGTTCTTC,.,TRBJ2-1,TRBV9,many
CASSPGTGTSYEQYF,TGTGCCAGCAGCCCAGGGACAGGGACCTCCTACGAGCAGTACTTC,TRBD1,TRBJ2-7,TRBV11-2,many
CATNPWIPGQINTEAFF,TGTGCCACCAACCCTTGGATCCCGGGACAGATCAACACTGAAGCTTTCTTT,TRBD1,TRBJ1-1,TRBV15,.
CASRRQITLGNTIYF,TGTGCCAGCAGGAGACAGATAACTTTAGGAAACACCATATATTTT,.,TRBJ1-3,TRBV6-1,medium-sized
CASSPPTYNEQFF,TGTGCCAGCTCACCACCGACGTACAATGAGCAGTTCTTC,.,TRBJ2-1,TRBV18,many
CASSLVLAGGRNEQFF,TGTGCCAGCAGCTTAGTTCTAGCGGGAGGGAGGAATGAGCAGTTCTTC,TRBD2,TRBJ2-1,TRBV7-6,.
CASSQEAAGADTQYF,TGCGCCAGCAGCCAAGAGGCGGCGGGGGCCGATACGCAGTATTTT,.,TRBJ2-3,TRBV4-3,few
CTSRAGGRTTDTQYF,TGTACCAGCAGGGCTGGCGGGAGGACCACAGATACGCAGTATTTT,TRBD2,TRBJ2-3,TRBV11-1,many
CASSLGVLGGTQYF,TGTGCCAGCAGCTTGGGGGTTTTGGGGGGGACCCAGTACTTC,.,TRBJ2-5,TRBV5-6,many
CASSLGQGANTEAFF,TGTGCCAGCAGCTTGGGACAGGGGGCGAACACTGAAGCTTTCTTT,TRBD1,TRBJ1-1,TRBV7-3,many
CARSYSSGTPLYEQYF,TGTGCCAGGAGTTACTCTAGCGGGACGCCGTTGTACGAGCAGTACTTC,TRBD2,TRBJ2-7,TRBV28,.
CASSLAVENTEAFF,TGTGCCAGCAGCTTAGCGGTAGAGAACACTGAAGCTTTCTTT,.,TRBJ1-1,TRBV7-9,many
CASSYSASGTYEQYF,TGTGCCAGCAGTTACAGTGCCAGCGGCACCTACGAGCAGTACTTC,.,TRBJ2-7,TRBV6-2/TRBV6-3,few
CASSLDAGGTDTQYF,TGTGCCAGCAGCTTAGACGCGGGAGGCACAGATACGCAGTATTTT,TRBD2,TRBJ2-3,TRBV11-2,many
CASIGGITGNTIYF,TGTGCCAGCATTGGGGGAATAACTGGAAACACCATATATTTT,.,TRBJ1-3,TRBV2,many
CSVYRDRGYEQYF,TGCAGTGTATACCGGGACAGGGGGTACGAGCAGTACTTC,TRBD1,TRBJ2-7,TRBV20-1,many